This entry describes one T cell receptor (beta chain). Its specificity is unknown. The sample is drawn from a study of shared clonotypes between healthy human individuals. Looking at the study overall: Per-donor plates numbered three CD4 naive, three CD4 memory, two CD8 naive and one CD8 memory.

Some clones are missing from TCRdb's copy, which holds only in-frame ones; the method was immunoSEQ multiplex PCR. The table includes 2,500,000 or so clones, under 95% detected once. Whole-study results and caveats: Only a few donors were included, so the genetic and exposure-history diversity represented was limited. With several donors compared, around 4.7% of naive CD4 clonotypes were shared.

A CD45RA+ naive subset and a CD45RA-negative memory subset were split from CD4+ cells. The TCR was taken from a man between 18 and 29 years old in good health. Some clones in this sample may be carry-over from other donors' samples. What was sequenced was naive CD4+ T cells from PBMCs. As to subset: CD45RA+ positively selected.

CDR3 bases: TGTGCCAGCTCACCACTAGCCCCTCCCATCAATGAGCAGTTCTTC. Amino acid sequence: CASSPLAPPINEQFF. The chain is built from TRBV18 and TRBJ2-1; the D is unclear. Germline values: CDR1 KGHSH, CDR2 LQKENI. The CDR3 spans 15 residues. Trimming took off 1 base at V and 6 bases at J, with 13 bases between the two ends.